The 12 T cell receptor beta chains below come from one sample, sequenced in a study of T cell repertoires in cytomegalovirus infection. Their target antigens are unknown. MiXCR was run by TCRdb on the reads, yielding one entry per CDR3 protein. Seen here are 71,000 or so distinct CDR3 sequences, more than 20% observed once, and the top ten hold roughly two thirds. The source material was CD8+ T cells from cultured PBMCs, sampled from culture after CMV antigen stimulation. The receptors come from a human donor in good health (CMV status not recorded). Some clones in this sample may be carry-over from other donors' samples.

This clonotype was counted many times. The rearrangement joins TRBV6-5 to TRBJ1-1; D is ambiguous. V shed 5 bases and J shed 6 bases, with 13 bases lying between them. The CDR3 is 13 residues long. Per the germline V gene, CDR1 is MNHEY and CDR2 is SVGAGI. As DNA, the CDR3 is TGTGCCAGCAGTACCCTGATTGAAGCTGAAGCTTTCTTT. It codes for CASSTLIEAEAFF.

CDR3 sequence: CASSYSEVLNTEAFF. CDR3 bases: TGTGCCAGCAGTTACTCTGAGGTCTTGAACACTGAAGCTTTCTTT. The genes are TRBV6-5 and TRBJ1-1, with no clear D. The V and J ends lost 0 bases and 0 bases respectively, with 8 bases between them. Germline-derived CDR1 and CDR2 are MNHEY and SVGAGI. The CDR3 length is 15 residues.

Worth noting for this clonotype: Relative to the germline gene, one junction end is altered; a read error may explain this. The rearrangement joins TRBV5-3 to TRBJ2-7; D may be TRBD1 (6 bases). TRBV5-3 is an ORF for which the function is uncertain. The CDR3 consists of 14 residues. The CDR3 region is CASSSEDSPYEQYF. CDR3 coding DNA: TGTGCCAGCAGCTCGGAGGACAGTCCCTACGAGCAGTACTTC.

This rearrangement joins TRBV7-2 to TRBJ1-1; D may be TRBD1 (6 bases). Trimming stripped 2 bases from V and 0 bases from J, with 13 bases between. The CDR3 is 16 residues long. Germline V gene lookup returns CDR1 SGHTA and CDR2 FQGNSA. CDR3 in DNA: TGTGCCAGCAGCTTAAGGCGGGACACCATGAACACTGAAGCTTTCTTT. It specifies CASSLRRDTMNTEAFF.

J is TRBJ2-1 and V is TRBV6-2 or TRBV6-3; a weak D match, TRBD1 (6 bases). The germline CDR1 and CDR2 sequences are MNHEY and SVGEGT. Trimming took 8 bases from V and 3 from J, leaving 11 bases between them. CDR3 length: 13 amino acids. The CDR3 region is CASEGVVYNEQFF. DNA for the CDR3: TGTGCCAGCGAGGGGGTCGTCTACAATGAGCAGTTCTTC.

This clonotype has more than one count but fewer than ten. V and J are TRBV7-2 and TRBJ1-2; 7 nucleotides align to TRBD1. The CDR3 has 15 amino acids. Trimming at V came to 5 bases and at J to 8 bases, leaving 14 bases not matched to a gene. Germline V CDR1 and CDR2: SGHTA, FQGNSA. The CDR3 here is CASSVSRQGNLGYTF. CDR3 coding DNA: TGTGCCAGCAGCGTCTCCCGACAGGGAAATTTAGGCTACACCTTC.

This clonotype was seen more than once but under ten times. CDR3 residues: CASSSQGAQYF. Written as DNA, the CDR3 is TGTGCCAGCAGCTCCCAGGGAGCGCAGTATTTT. The chain recombines TRBV7-8 with TRBJ2-3; TRBD1 or TRBD2 may be the D gene (5 bases each). CDR3 length: 11 residues. Germline CDR1 and CDR2: SGHVS and FQNEAQ. V lost 4 bases, J lost 10 bases, and 9 bases lay in between. Together with reference TRBV7-8 and TRBJ2-3, the CDR3 gives the full variable domain: GAGVSQSPRYKVAKRGQDVALRCDPISGHVSLFWYQQALGQGPEFLTYFQNEAQLDKSGLPSDRFFAERPEGSVSTLKIQRTQQEDSAVYLCASSSQGAQYFGPGTRLTVL.

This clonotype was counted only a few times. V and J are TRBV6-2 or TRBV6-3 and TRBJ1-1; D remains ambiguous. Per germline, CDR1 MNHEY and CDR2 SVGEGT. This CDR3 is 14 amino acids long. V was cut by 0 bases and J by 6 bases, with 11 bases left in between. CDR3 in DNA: TGTGCCAGCAGTTACTCAGGGTTCTCTGCTGAAGCTTTCTTT. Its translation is CASSYSGFSAEAFF.

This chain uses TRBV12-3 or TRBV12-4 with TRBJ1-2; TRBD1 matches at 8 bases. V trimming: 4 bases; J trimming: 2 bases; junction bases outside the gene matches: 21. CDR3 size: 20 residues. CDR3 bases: TGTGCCAGCAGTTCTACCCAACCCGACAGGGGCCTAAGGCTGAACTATGGCTACACCTTC. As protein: CASSSTQPDRGLRLNYGYTF.

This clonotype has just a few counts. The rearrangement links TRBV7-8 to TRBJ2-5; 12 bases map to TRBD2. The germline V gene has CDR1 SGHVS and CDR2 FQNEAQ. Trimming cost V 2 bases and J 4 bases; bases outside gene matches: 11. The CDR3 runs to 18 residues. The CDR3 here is CASSLWASGGAGGETQYF. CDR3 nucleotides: TGTGCCAGCAGCTTATGGGCTAGCGGGGGGGCAGGAGGAGAGACCCAGTACTTC.

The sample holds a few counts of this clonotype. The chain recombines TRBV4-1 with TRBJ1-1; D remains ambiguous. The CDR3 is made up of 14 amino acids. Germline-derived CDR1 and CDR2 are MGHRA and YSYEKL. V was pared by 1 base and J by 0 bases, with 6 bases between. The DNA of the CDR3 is TGCGCCAGCAGCCAAGGAACACTGAACACTGAAGCTTTCTTT. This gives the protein CASSQGTLNTEAFF.

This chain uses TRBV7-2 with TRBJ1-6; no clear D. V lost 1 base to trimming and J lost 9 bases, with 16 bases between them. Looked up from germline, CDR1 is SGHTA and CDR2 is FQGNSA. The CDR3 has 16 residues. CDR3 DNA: TGTGCCAGCAGCTTAGGGGGTTCGGGGTCGGGTTCACCCCTCCACTTT. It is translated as CASSLGGSGSGSPLHF.